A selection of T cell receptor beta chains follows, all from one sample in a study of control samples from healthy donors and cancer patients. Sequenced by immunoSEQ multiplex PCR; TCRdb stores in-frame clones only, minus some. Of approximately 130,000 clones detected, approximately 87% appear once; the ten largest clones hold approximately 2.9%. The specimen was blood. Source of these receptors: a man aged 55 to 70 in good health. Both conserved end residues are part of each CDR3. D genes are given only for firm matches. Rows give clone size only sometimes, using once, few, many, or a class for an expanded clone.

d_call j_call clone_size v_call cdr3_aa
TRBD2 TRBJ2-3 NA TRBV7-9 CASSPTSGGTDTQYF
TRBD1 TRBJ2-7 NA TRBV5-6 CASSPGQGGEQYF
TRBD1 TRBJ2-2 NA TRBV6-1 CASSEQGVHNTGELFF
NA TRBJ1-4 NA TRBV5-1 CASTDGRLATNEKLFF
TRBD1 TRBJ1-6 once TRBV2 CASSGDSLNSPLHF
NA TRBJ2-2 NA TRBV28 CASSLKGMTGELFF
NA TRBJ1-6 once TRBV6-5 CASSYEGWNSPLHF
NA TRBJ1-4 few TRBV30 CAWSVSRAANEKLFF
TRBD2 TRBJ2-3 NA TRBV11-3 CASSYTSGGPKYF
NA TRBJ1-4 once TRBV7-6 CASSLSGQINEKLFF
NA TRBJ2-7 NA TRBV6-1 CASSEEHSASSYEQYF
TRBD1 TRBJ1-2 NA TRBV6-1 CASSDGSLTGVYGYTF
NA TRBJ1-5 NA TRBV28 CASSIDRNQPQHF
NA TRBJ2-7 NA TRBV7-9 CASSLSLVPEQYF
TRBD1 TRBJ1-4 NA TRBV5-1 CASSWTGQDNEKLFF
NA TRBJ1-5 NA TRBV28 CASSQGGNQPQHF
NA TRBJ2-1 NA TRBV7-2 CASSPPTGPGDEQFF
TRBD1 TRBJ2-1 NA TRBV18 CASARQAGQGTIYNEQFF
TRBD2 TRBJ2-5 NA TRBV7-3 CASSLTAGGQETQYF
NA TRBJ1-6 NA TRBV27 CASSRGTTYNSPLHF
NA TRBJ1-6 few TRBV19 CASSTFQGGGNSPLHF
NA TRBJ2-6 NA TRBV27 CASSLGFSGANVLTF
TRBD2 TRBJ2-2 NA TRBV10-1 CASSPMTSTGELFF
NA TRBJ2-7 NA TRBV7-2 CASSLGTPYEQYF
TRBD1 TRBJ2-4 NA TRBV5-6 CASSLGQGAISKNIQYF
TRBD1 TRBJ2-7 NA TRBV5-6 CASSYRTGVYEQYF
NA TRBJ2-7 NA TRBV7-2 CASSYKAYEQYF
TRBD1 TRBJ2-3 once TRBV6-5 CASRVGTGGTDTQYF
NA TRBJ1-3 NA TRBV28 CASRGPGRNTIYF
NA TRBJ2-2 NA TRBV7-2 CASSLYAGRDTGELFF
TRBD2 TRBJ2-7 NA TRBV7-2 CASSAGTSGGVSYEQYF
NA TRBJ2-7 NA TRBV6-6 CASSYSSLGGYEQYF
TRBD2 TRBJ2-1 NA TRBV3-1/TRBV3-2 CASSQVTSGINNEQFF
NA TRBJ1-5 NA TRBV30 CAWSPPRHGNQPQHF
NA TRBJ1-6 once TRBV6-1 CASSEALRGLAYNSPLHF
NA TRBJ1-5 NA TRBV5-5 CASSLSQPQHF
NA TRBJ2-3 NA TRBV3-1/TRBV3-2 CASSQGSLPTDTQYF
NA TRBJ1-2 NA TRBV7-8 CASSLGGDGAYGYTF
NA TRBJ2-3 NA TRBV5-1 CASSLLADTQYF